The 11 T cell receptor beta chains presented below share a single source sample, sequenced in a study of T cells expressing NK-cell markers. One entry per CDR3 protein, without DNA, is what TCRdb gives after re-calling the 5' RACE reads. The clone table shows roughly 350,000 distinct CDR3 sequences, with the ten largest holding about 5.2%. The specimen sequenced was blood T cells: a sorted CD56 or NKG2C T cell subset, CD4+ or CD8+ T cells, or bulk PBMC T cells (not recorded which). The source of these receptors is a man aged 18 to 70 in good health.

The chain has TRBV15 and TRBJ2-1; no DNA is available, so the TRBD1 call from TCRdb remains unchecked. The CDR3 runs to 15 residues. Looked up from germline, CDR1 is LNHNV and CDR2 is YYDKDF (reference sequence). The CDR3 region is CATSVATGGWGEQFF.

The rearrangement links TRBV2 to TRBJ1-1; TCRdb picks TRBD1, but there is no DNA to check that call. Per the germline V gene, CDR1 is SNHLY and CDR2 is FYNNEI. CDR3 length equals 14 residues. The CDR3: CASSETGGRREAFF.

The chain employs TRBV3-1 and TRBJ2-5. The CDR3 covers 11 residues. CDR1 is LGHDT and CDR2 is YNNKEL in the germline V gene (reference sequence). The CDR3 region is CASSHERTQYF.

The chain uses TRBV4-2 and TRBJ2-3; as DNA is missing, the TRBD2 call by TCRdb cannot be tested. The CDR3 covers 19 residues. Germline assignment: CDR1 LGHNA and CDR2 YNFKEQ. CDR3 region: CASSQGAVAGGLPPDTQYF.

The genes are TRBV2 and TRBJ2-2; TCRdb outputs TRBD2, but without DNA this stays unchecked. The CDR3 has 14 amino acids. Per germline, CDR1 SNHLY and CDR2 FYNNEI. The CDR3 reads CASSGRQNTGELFF.

V is TRBV6-5 and J is TRBJ1-5. CDR1 and CDR2 from the germline V gene are MNHEY and SVGAGI. The CDR3 runs 17 residues. The CDR3 sequence: CASSYAGGRESNQPQHF.

This chain uses TRBV7-2 with TRBJ1-1; TCRdb proposes TRBD1, but this gene call is untestable without DNA. Germline V gene sequence: CDR1 SGHTA, CDR2 FQGNSA. The CDR3 contains 16 residues. The CDR3 loop reads CASSFRQGAKSTEAFF.

The chain uses TRBV30 and TRBJ2-1; TCRdb returns TRBD1, unconfirmable since there is no DNA. Germline V gives CDR1 GTSNPN, CDR2 SVGIG (reference sequence). The CDR3 runs 14 residues. The CDR3 sequence is CAWRRGGPYNEQFF.

CDR3 loop: CASTSRWGGNTEAFF. The chain combines TRBV2 with TRBJ1-1; TCRdb proposes TRBD1, but this gene call is untestable without DNA. The CDR3 loop spans 15 amino acids. Looked up from germline, CDR1 is SNHLY and CDR2 is FYNNEI.

V gene TRBV29-1 combines with J gene TRBJ2-1; there is no DNA to check the TCRdb D call of TRBD2. The CDR3 contains 15 residues. CDR1 and CDR2 (germline): SQVTM, ANQGSEA. The CDR3 sequence: CSVDDAGWGYNEQFF.

The rearrangement joins TRBV6-1 to TRBJ1-2; TCRdb's assignment of TRBD1 cannot be checked, as there is no DNA. CDR1 is MNHNS, CDR2 SASEGT, per germline. This CDR3 comprises 14 residues. CDR3 amino acids: CASTPRGANYGYTF.